Listed below are T cell receptor beta chains from one sample, sequenced in a study of cytomegalovirus exposure and HLA in healthy donors. Measured with immunoSEQ multiplex PCR; TCRdb has only the in-frame clones, and not every one. The sample includes about 140,000 clones, about four fifths seen only once; the top ten take 1.4% to 1.5%. Sequenced sample: PBMCs. The source of these receptors is a woman under 40 in good health and CMV-seronegative. The CDR3 runs from the conserved cysteine through the conserved F or W. D genes are given only for firm matches. Not all rows give a size; the values are once, few, many and, for expanded clones, a class.

length	V	J	D	size	CDR3	DNA
15	TRBV18	TRBJ2-4	-	many	CASSPPSRGKNIQYF	TGTGCCAGCTCACCACCGAGCAGGGGCAAAAACATTCAGTACTTC
15	TRBV5-1	TRBJ2-6	-	-	CASSLYADGANVLTF	TGCGCCAGCAGCTTGTACGCAGATGGGGCCAACGTCCTGACTTTC
12	TRBV5-4	TRBJ1-1	-	-	CASSSGDTEAFF	TGTGCCAGCAGCTCAGGGGACACTGAAGCTTTCTTT
12	TRBV6-5	TRBJ1-1	-	-	CASSYPAGRTFF	TGTGCCAGCAGTTACCCGGCAGGGAGGACTTTCTTT
16	TRBV7-8	TRBJ2-2	-	-	CASSAYRVPNTGELFF	TGTGCCAGCAGCGCGTACAGGGTACCGAACACCGGGGAGCTGTTTTTT
14	TRBV2	TRBJ1-1	TRBD1	-	CATVRTGSTAEAFF	TGTGCCACCGTTAGGACAGGGTCGACGGCTGAAGCTTTCTTT
12	TRBV11-2	TRBJ1-2	-	-	CASSRLGYGYTF	TGTGCCAGCAGCAGACTTGGGTATGGCTACACCTTC
14	TRBV6-6	TRBJ1-2	TRBD1	-	CASSPPGTAYGYTF	TGTGCCAGCAGTCCACCTGGGACAGCCTATGGCTACACCTTC
15	TRBV4-3	TRBJ1-4	-	-	CASSHSGGRNEKLFF	TGCGCCAGCAGCCACTCGGGGGGAAGGAATGAAAAACTGTTTTTT
14	TRBV7-2	TRBJ1-6	-	-	CASSRDSLKAPLHF	TGTGCCAGCAGCCGAGACAGCCTCAAGGCGCCCCTCCACTTT
14	TRBV4-1	TRBJ2-7	-	-	CASSHNSEGYEQYF	TGCGCCAGCAGCCATAATTCGGAGGGGTACGAGCAGTACTTC
13	TRBV5-1	TRBJ2-5	TRBD1	-	CASSPGTEETQYF	TGCGCCAGCAGTCCCGGGACAGAAGAGACCCAGTACTTC
16	TRBV5-5	TRBJ2-7	TRBD1	-	CASSYTPGTVSYEQYF	TGTGCCAGCAGCTACACTCCCGGGACAGTTTCCTACGAGCAGTACTTC
14	TRBV19	TRBJ1-2	-	-	CASSPRVGAGGYTF	TGTGCCAGTAGTCCCAGGGTAGGGGCTGGGGGCTACACCTTC
17	TRBV18	TRBJ2-1	TRBD2	-	CASSLLRGGASRTEQFF	TGTGCCAGCTCCCTCCTTCGGGGGGGCGCGTCCCGAACTGAGCAGTTCTTC
15	TRBV6-5	TRBJ1-6	TRBD1	-	CASRWGQGAIFTLHF	TGTGCCAGCAGATGGGGACAGGGGGCAATTTTCACCCTCCACTTT
12	TRBV10-2	TRBJ2-7	-	-	CASRKGAGEQYF	TGCGCCAGCAGAAAGGGGGCGGGGGAGCAGTACTTC
14	TRBV2	TRBJ1-1	-	-	CASSAQGENTEAFF	TGTGCCAGCAGTGCTCAGGGCGAGAACACTGAAGCTTTCTTT
18	TRBV7-9	TRBJ2-3	-	-	CASSFIGGAASHMNTQYF	TGTGCCAGCAGCTTTATAGGCGGAGCGGCCAGCCACATGAATACGCAGTATTTT
16	TRBV27	TRBJ1-5	TRBD1	-	CASTDRGIYSNQPQHF	TGTGCCAGTACCGACAGGGGGATTTATAGCAATCAGCCCCAGCATTTT
15	TRBV2	TRBJ1-2	-	-	CASSPIRGFTYGYTF	TGTGCCAGCAGTCCTATAAGGGGTTTTACCTATGGCTACACCTTC
16	TRBV9	TRBJ2-3	TRBD2	-	CASSATSGPPLGTQYF	TGTGCCAGCAGCGCGACTAGCGGGCCCCCTTTGGGAACGCAGTATTTT
15	TRBV28	TRBJ1-2	-	-	CASSPTGGRNYGYTF	TGTGCCAGCAGTCCAACTGGAGGGAGGAACTATGGCTACACCTTC
13	TRBV6-5	TRBJ2-7	-	-	CASSYPGSYEQYF	TGTGCCAGCAGTTACCCAGGGTCATACGAGCAGTACTTC
12	TRBV7-9	TRBJ2-7	TRBD1	few	CASSPDRGEQYF	TGTGCCAGCAGCCCGGACAGGGGGGAGCAGTACTTC
15	TRBV6-4	TRBJ1-5	-	few	CASSDQGMANQPQHF	TGTGCCAGCAGTGATCAGGGTATGGCCAATCAGCCCCAGCATTTT
15	TRBV6-1	TRBJ2-1	-	-	CASSGSYSSYNEQFF	TGTGCCAGCAGTGGGTCTTACAGCTCCTACAATGAGCAGTTCTTC
13	TRBV5-1	TRBJ2-2	-	-	CASSLSTTGELFF	TGCGCCAGCAGCCTAAGTACCACCGGGGAGCTGTTTTTT
14	TRBV27	TRBJ1-6	-	-	CASSSQGSHSPLHF	TGTGCCAGCAGTTCGCAGGGGAGCCATTCACCCCTCCACTTT